These 5 T cell receptor beta chains share one sample of origin, sequenced in a study of blood T cell repertoires in COVID-19. Produced via immunoSEQ multiplex PCR; TCRdb's table is partial and in-frame only. The repertoire holds hundreds of thousands of clones, about 89% seen once, with about 4.3% in the top ten. The specimen was peripheral blood. These receptors all come from a woman aged 25 to 39 with acute or convalescent COVID-19.

The V and J genes are TRBV5-1 and TRBJ1-2; the match to TRBD1 covers 9 bases. Trimming removed 4 bases from V and 6 bases from J; junction bases left unmatched: 7. Germline V gene data show CDR1 as SGHRS and CDR2 as YFSETQ. The CDR3 is made up of 14 amino acids. The CDR3 coding sequence is TGCGCCAGCAGCCCAGAGTACAGGGGGCATGGCTACACCTTC. This gives the protein CASSPEYRGHGYTF.

The J gene is TRBJ2-1, the V gene TRBV15; D is ambiguous. Germline CDR1 reads LNHNV; CDR2 reads YYDKDF (reference sequence). The CDR3 has 12 residues. V was pared by 6 bases and J by 9 bases, with 12 bases between. The CDR3 loop is CATSSGRSEQFF. The CDR3 DNA follows: TGTGCCACCAGTTCCGGCCGGAGTGAGCAGTTCTTC.

The chain uses TRBV29-1 and TRBJ2-5; D may be TRBD1 or TRBD2 (5 bases each). V was clipped by 8 bases and J by 5 bases, with 12 bases between them. CDR3 size: 11 residues. Germline CDR1 is SQVTM and CDR2 is ANQGSEA. CDR3 sequence: CSSGPQETQYF. In nucleotides, the CDR3 is TGCAGCTCGGGACCGCAGGAGACCCAGTACTTC.

V is TRBV9 and J is TRBJ2-7, with 8 bases aligning to TRBD1. CDR3 size: 14 residues. J was trimmed by 0 bases and V by 3 bases; bases with no gene match: 2. Germline-derived CDR1 and CDR2 are SGDLS and YYNGEE. The CDR3 region has the DNA TGTGCCAGCAGCGAAACAGGGGGCTCCTACGAGCAGTACTTC. Its protein product is CASSETGGSYEQYF.

The chain carries TRBV28 and TRBJ2-7, with TRBD2 identical over 9 bases. J lost 3 bases, V lost 6 bases, and 6 bases had no gene match. The CDR3 has 14 amino acids. Germline CDR1 MDHEN, CDR2 SYDVKM. CDR3 protein: CASRVSGGVYEQYF. CDR3 DNA: TGTGCCAGCAGAGTTAGCGGGGGAGTCTACGAGCAGTACTTC.